The 2 T cell receptor beta chains in this list originate from one sample, sequenced in a study of neurological immune-mediated disorders. Via MiXCR, TCRdb re-called the 5' RACE reads, giving one row per CDR3 protein. The sample lists approximately 48,000 distinct CDR3 sequences, approximately 2.8% seen once, with roughly 16% in the top ten. Source material: PBMCs. The receptors were sampled from a woman between 50 and 59 years old with multiple sclerosis.

The sample holds many counts of this clonotype. The gene calls are TRBV4-2 and TRBJ2-3; D remains ambiguous. This CDR3 is built from 16 residues. Trimming removed 0 bases at V and 0 bases at J, with 10 bases between. From germline, CDR1 is LGHNA and CDR2 YNFKEQ. The CDR3 sequence is CASSQDAFQSTDTQYF. For the CDR3, the DNA is TGTGCCAGCAGCCAAGATGCCTTCCAAAGCACAGATACGCAGTATTTT.

This clonotype has a count of ten or more. V and J are TRBV6-5 and TRBJ2-4; unclear D gene. This CDR3 contains 14 residues. Trimming took off 7 bases at V and 0 bases at J, with 10 bases between the two ends. Germline V gives CDR1 MNHEY, CDR2 SVGAGI. CDR3 sequence reads: CASNSELAKNIQYF. CDR3 DNA sequence: TGTGCCAGCAATTCGGAACTAGCCAAAAACATTCAGTACTTC.